This TCR beta chain was retrieved from a study of T-cell reconstitution after alpha-beta-depleted transplantation in children. General observations from the study: There were some patients whose high TCRbeta diversity at day 60 came from surviving recipient T cells and thymic progenitors. Expanded graft clones, several hundred of them, were reportedly the source of alpha-beta T cells about two months after transplant. Newly generated T cells supplied most T-cell counts and diversity one year post-transplant.

The CDR3 has 14 residues. The ends were cut back, 1 base at V and 7 bases at J, with 13 bases in the middle. Germline-derived CDR1 and CDR2 are MGHRA and YSYEKL. Worth noting for this clonotype: The antigen is unknown.

Preparing the TCRbeta library involved the use of unique molecular identifiers. TCRdb re-called the PCR reads with MiXCR, one entry per CDR3 protein. The data hold about 440,000 distinct CDR3 sequences, with around two fifths observed a single time. The sequencing here drew on PBMCs, taken before TCRalphabeta/CD19-depleted stem cell transplant. The chain carries TRBV4-1 and TRBJ1-1, with D possibly matching TRBD1 (6 bases). The clonotype was recovered from a girl between 2 and 10 years old with aplastic anemia, due to receive a stem cell transplant. CDR3 coding DNA: TGCGCCAGCAGCCAAGGACAGGAACATGATGAAGCTTTCTTT. It codes for CASSQGQEHDEAFF.